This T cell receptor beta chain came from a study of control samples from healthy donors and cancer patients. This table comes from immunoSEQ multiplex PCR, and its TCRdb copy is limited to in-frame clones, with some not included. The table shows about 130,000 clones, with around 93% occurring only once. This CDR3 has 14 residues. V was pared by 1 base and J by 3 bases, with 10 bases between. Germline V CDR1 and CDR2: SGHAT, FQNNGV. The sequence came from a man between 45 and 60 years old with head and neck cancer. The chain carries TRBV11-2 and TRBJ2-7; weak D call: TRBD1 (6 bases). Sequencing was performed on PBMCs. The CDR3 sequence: CASSLAVGGYEQYF. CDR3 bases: TGTGCCAGCAGCTTAGCCGTAGGGGGCTACGAGCAGTACTTC. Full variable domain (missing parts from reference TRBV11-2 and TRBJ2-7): EAGVAQSPRYKIIEKRQSVAFWCNPISGHATLYWYQQILGQGPKLLIQFQNNGVVDDSQLPKDRFSAERLKGVDSTLKIQPAKLEDSAVYLCASSLAVGGYEQYFGPGTRLTVT.